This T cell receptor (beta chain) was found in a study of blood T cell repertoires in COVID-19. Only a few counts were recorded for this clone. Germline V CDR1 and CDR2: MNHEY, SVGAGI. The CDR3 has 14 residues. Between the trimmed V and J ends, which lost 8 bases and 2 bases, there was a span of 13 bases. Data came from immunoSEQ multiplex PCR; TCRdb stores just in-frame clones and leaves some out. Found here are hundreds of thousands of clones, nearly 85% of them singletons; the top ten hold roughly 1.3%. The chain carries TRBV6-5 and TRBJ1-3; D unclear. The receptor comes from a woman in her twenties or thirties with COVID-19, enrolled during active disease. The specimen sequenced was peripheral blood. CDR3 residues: CASRRRGTGNTIYF. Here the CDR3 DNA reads TGTGCCAGCCGGCGGAGAGGAACTGGAAACACCATATATTTT.